What follows is one T cell receptor (beta chain) and its context. The sample originates from a study of T cell responses to AZD1222 COVID-19 vaccine. The CDR3 has 15 residues. Per the germline V gene, CDR1 is LNHDA and CDR2 is SQIVND (reference sequence). Trimming cost V 6 bases and J 0 bases; bases outside gene matches: 5. Pooling of second doses given at about 4 or about 12 weeks was done. This table comes from immunoSEQ multiplex PCR, and its TCRdb copy is limited to in-frame clones, with some not included. The sample yields roughly 200,000 clones, roughly 90% seen once. The source of this sequence is an adult who received the AZD1222 COVID-19 vaccine. The chain carries TRBV19 and TRBJ1-3, with 7 bases aligning to TRBD1. The source material was peripheral blood, sampled 28 days after the second AZD1222 dose. CDR3 amino acids: CASSLRQGSGNTIYF. The CDR3 nucleotides are TGTGCCAGTAGCCTTAGACAGGGCTCTGGAAACACCATATATTTT.